This T cell receptor beta chain was captured in a study of blood T cells in healthy people across ages. Alongside a J-beta primer mix, a sample-barcoded 5' primer served in a second PCR lasting roughly 7 to 11 cycles. TCRdb used MiXCR to reprocess the 5' RACE reads, holding one entry per CDR3 protein. The sample gives roughly 1,700,000 distinct CDR3 sequences, 25% to 30% of which show up once; 7.7% is in the top ten. V was shortened by 7 bases and J by 7 bases, with 13 bases between the two germline ends. CDR1 and CDR2 (germline): SGHAT, FQNNGV. CDR3 length: 12 amino acids. The chain has TRBV11-2 and TRBJ1-1; a possible D gene is TRBD1 (5 bases). The TCR sequence derives from a woman under 40 in good health. Sample: blood. CDR3 DNA: TGTGCCAGCATCTCGGAGAGGGGTGAAGCTTTCTTT. Amino acids: CASISERGEAFF.